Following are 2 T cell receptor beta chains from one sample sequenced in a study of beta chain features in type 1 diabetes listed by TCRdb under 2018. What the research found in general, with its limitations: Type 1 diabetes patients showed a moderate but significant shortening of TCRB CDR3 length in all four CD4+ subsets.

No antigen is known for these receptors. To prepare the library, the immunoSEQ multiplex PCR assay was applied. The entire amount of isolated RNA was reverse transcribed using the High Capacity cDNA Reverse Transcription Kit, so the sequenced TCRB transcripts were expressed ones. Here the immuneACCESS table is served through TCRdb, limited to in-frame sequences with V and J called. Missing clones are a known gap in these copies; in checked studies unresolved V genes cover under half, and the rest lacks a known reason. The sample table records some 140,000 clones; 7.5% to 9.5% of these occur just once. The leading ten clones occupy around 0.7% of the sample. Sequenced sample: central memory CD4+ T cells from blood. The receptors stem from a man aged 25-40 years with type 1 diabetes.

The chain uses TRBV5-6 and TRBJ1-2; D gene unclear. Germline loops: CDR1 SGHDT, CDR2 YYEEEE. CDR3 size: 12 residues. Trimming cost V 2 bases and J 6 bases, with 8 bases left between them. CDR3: CASSFWGDGYTF. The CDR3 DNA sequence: TGTGCCAGCAGCTTTTGGGGAGATGGCTACACCTTC.

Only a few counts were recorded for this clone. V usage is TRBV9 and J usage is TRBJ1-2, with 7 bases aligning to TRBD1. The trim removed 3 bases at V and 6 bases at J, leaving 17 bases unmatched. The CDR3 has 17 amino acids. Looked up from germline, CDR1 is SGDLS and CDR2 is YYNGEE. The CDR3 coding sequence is TGTGCCAGCAGCGCGGTAATTGGGACAGCTGAGAGAGATGGCTACACCTTC. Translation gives CASSAVIGTAERDGYTF.